Described below is a single T cell receptor beta chain sequence and its context. Its antigen is still unknown. This sample is drawn from a study of OX40 agonist ivuxolimab in advanced cancers. The overall study: Patients took ivuxolimab, an agonistic anti-OX40 (CD134) antibody. Past anti-PD-1, anti-PD-L1 or anti-CTLA-4 therapy was accepted, and approximately 40% had received some. Whole-study findings and limits: At 0.1 to 3.0 mg/kg and by week 6, CD4+ and CD8+ T cells in the blood had expanded clonally.

Researchers took blood at baseline, on cycle 4 day 1, and on cycle 7 day 1. Here immunoSEQ multiplex PCR was the method, and the copy in TCRdb shows in-frame clones only, minus some. Among more than 65,000 clones listed, roughly 90% were seen once. This TCR was sampled from an adult with an advanced solid tumor such as melanoma, head and neck, liver or kidney cancer. Source: CD4+ or CD8+ T cells sorted from blood, taken in a trial of the OX40 agonist ivuxolimab.

CDR3 nucleotide sequence: TGTGCCAGCAGCGACCTTGGACGGGGCACAGATACGCAGTATTTT. Translation: CASSDLGRGTDTQYF. This chain joins TRBV27 and TRBJ2-3; D unclear. The CDR3 covers 15 residues. The V end was cut by 6 bases, the J end by 1 base, with 14 bases between. Germline V gives CDR1 MNHEY, CDR2 SMNVEV (reference sequence).